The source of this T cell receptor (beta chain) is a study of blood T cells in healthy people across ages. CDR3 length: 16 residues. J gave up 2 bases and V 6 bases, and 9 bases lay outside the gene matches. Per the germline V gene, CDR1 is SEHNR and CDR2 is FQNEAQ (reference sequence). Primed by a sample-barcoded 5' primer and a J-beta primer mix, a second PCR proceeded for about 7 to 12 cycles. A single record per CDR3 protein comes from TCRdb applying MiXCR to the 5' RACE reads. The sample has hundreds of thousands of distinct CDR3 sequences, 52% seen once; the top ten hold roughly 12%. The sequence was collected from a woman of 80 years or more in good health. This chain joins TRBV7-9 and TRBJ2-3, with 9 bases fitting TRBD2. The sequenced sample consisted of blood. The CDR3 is CASSPASGTHTDTQYF. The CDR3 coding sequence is TGTGCCAGCAGTCCGGCTAGCGGGACTCACACAGATACGCAGTATTTT.